The rows below give T cell receptor beta chains drawn from one sample of a study of control samples from healthy donors and cancer patients. Repertoires were generated with immunoSEQ multiplex PCR, while TCRdb's copy carries only in-frame clones and drops some. Of around 200,000 clones listed, over 85% were seen once; the top ten hold around 1.6%. Sequences were obtained from blood. These receptors were collected from a man younger than 35 in good health. CDR3s include the opening cysteine and the closing phenylalanine or tryptophan. Fields, in order: V gene, J gene, CDR3 length, clone size, D gene, CDR3 DNA, CDR3 protein. D genes are given only for firm matches. A clone size is listed for some rows: how often the clone was seen (once, few, many), or a class if it is expanded.

v_gene: TRBV6-6
j_gene: TRBJ2-7
len: 21
abundance: -
d_gene: -
CDR3nt: TGTGCCAGCAGTCAAAGGAAGGTTGTGGGAACCAGGGCGCCTTTCAACTACGAGCAGTACTTC
CDR3aa: CASSQRKVVGTRAPFNYEQYF

v_gene: TRBV7-9
j_gene: TRBJ1-2
len: 14
abundance: -
d_gene: TRBD1
CDR3nt: TGTGCCAGCAGCCTACTAGCAGGGGGAGGAGGCTACACCTTC
CDR3aa: CASSLLAGGGGYTF

v_gene: TRBV28
j_gene: TRBJ2-7
len: 10
abundance: -
d_gene: -
CDR3nt: TGTGCCAGCATGGGCTACGAGCAGTACTTC
CDR3aa: CASMGYEQYF

v_gene: TRBV18
j_gene: TRBJ1-1
len: 14
abundance: -
d_gene: -
CDR3nt: TGTGCCAGCTCACCCTCGACAGTGAACACTGAAGCTTTCTTT
CDR3aa: CASSPSTVNTEAFF

v_gene: TRBV6-4
j_gene: TRBJ2-1
len: 19
abundance: once
d_gene: -
CDR3nt: TGTGCCAGCAGTGACTCGACATATTCTGCAGGGAGGTCCTACAATGAGCAGTTCTTC
CDR3aa: CASSDSTYSAGRSYNEQFF

v_gene: TRBV5-1
j_gene: TRBJ2-1
len: 16
abundance: -
d_gene: -
CDR3nt: TGCGCCAGCAGCCCCCGACTAGCCGGGGGCCACAATGAGCAGTTCTTC
CDR3aa: CASSPRLAGGHNEQFF

v_gene: TRBV28
j_gene: TRBJ1-1
len: 14
abundance: -
d_gene: -
CDR3nt: TGTGCCAGCAGTTTGTGGAATCCAAACACTGAAGCTTTCTTT
CDR3aa: CASSLWNPNTEAFF

v_gene: TRBV5-1
j_gene: TRBJ1-1
len: 15
abundance: -
d_gene: -
CDR3nt: TGCGCCAGCAGGGAGGCAGGGCTTTACGACACTGAAGCTTTCTTT
CDR3aa: CASREAGLYDTEAFF

v_gene: TRBV30
j_gene: TRBJ2-7
len: 12
abundance: -
d_gene: -
CDR3nt: TGTGCCTGGGGTCCCGACCGGTACGAGCAGTACTTC
CDR3aa: CAWGPDRYEQYF

v_gene: TRBV5-6
j_gene: TRBJ2-7
len: 14
abundance: -
d_gene: -
CDR3nt: TGTGCCAGCAGCTTGGCAGGGTTAGGGGGCGAGCAGTACTTC
CDR3aa: CASSLAGLGGEQYF

v_gene: TRBV6-5
j_gene: TRBJ1-1
len: 15
abundance: -
d_gene: -
CDR3nt: TGTGCCAGCAGTCCCCCACGAGGGGGAGTCACTGAAGCTTTCTTT
CDR3aa: CASSPPRGGVTEAFF

v_gene: TRBV10-2
j_gene: TRBJ1-5
len: 14
abundance: -
d_gene: -
CDR3nt: TGCGCCAGCAGTGAGAGGACAGTCAATCAGCCCCAGCATTTT
CDR3aa: CASSERTVNQPQHF

v_gene: TRBV6-5
j_gene: TRBJ2-2
len: 14
abundance: -
d_gene: -
CDR3nt: TGTGCCAGCACTAGTTGGGAAGGAGCCGGGGAGCTGTTTTTT
CDR3aa: CASTSWEGAGELFF

v_gene: TRBV19
j_gene: TRBJ2-3
len: 15
abundance: -
d_gene: TRBD2
CDR3nt: TGTGCCAGTAGCACTAGCGGGGGGGGCACAGATACGCAGTATTTT
CDR3aa: CASSTSGGGTDTQYF

v_gene: TRBV3-1/TRBV3-2
j_gene: TRBJ2-7
len: 14
abundance: -
d_gene: -
CDR3nt: TGTGCCAGCAGCATTTATACCAGCTCCTACGAGCAGTACTTC
CDR3aa: CASSIYTSSYEQYF

v_gene: TRBV5-1
j_gene: TRBJ2-7
len: 13
abundance: -
d_gene: -
CDR3nt: TGCGCCAGCAGCTTGGACAAGAAGTACGAGCAGTACTTC
CDR3aa: CASSLDKKYEQYF

v_gene: TRBV10-3
j_gene: TRBJ2-7
len: 12
abundance: -
d_gene: -
CDR3nt: TGTGCCATCAGTGAGTCTAACTACGAGCAGTACTTC
CDR3aa: CAISESNYEQYF

v_gene: TRBV19
j_gene: TRBJ2-6
len: 17
abundance: -
d_gene: -
CDR3nt: TGTGCCAGTACCCCATCGGGGTGGTCTTACGGGGCCAACGTCCTGACTTTC
CDR3aa: CASTPSGWSYGANVLTF

v_gene: TRBV7-3
j_gene: TRBJ1-6
len: 15
abundance: -
d_gene: TRBD1
CDR3nt: TGTGCCAGCAGCGTCTCCGGGACAGTAGGTTCACCCCTCCACTTT
CDR3aa: CASSVSGTVGSPLHF

v_gene: TRBV7-2
j_gene: TRBJ2-3
len: 13
abundance: -
d_gene: TRBD1
CDR3nt: TGTGCCAGCAGCCGAAGGACAGGAGATACGCAGTATTTT
CDR3aa: CASSRRTGDTQYF

v_gene: TRBV6-5
j_gene: TRBJ2-7
len: 15
abundance: -
d_gene: -
CDR3nt: TGTGCCAGCAGCCCCGGGGGGACAACTCTCTACGAGCAGTACTTC
CDR3aa: CASSPGGTTLYEQYF

v_gene: TRBV2
j_gene: TRBJ2-7
len: 14
abundance: -
d_gene: -
CDR3nt: TGTGCCAGCAGCGACCCAATGAGCTCCTACGAGCAGTACTTC
CDR3aa: CASSDPMSSYEQYF

v_gene: TRBV7-2
j_gene: TRBJ2-1
len: 14
abundance: -
d_gene: TRBD2
CDR3nt: TGTGCCAGCAGCCCTAGCGGGTTAGTCAATGAGCAGTTCTTC
CDR3aa: CASSPSGLVNEQFF

v_gene: TRBV2
j_gene: TRBJ2-6
len: 16
abundance: -
d_gene: -
CDR3nt: TGTGCCAGCAGTGTGGATGGGATGGGAAGGGCCAACGTCCTGACTTTC
CDR3aa: CASSVDGMGRANVLTF

v_gene: TRBV27
j_gene: TRBJ1-4
len: 14
abundance: -
d_gene: -
CDR3nt: TGTGCCAGCAGTTTAAGAGGGGCGTATGAAAAACTGTTTTTT
CDR3aa: CASSLRGAYEKLFF

v_gene: TRBV5-5
j_gene: TRBJ1-5
len: 16
abundance: -
d_gene: TRBD1
CDR3nt: TGTGCCAGCAGCTTAAGGCCGGGACAGGCAGGTCAGCCCCAGCATTTT
CDR3aa: CASSLRPGQAGQPQHF

v_gene: TRBV5-8
j_gene: TRBJ1-5
len: 14
abundance: -
d_gene: -
CDR3nt: TGTGCCAGCAGCGCAGAGAACAGGTATCAGCCCCAGCATTTT
CDR3aa: CASSAENRYQPQHF